This T cell receptor (beta chain) was sequenced in a study of T cells in tuberculosis. About the research overall: IGRA-negative adolescents, IGRA-positive adolescents with latent tuberculosis and adults with active tuberculosis formed this South African cohort.

Study-wide points: The TCR-beta difference was not significant; alpha differences partly reflected length.

This CDR3 comprises 14 residues. The germline V gene has CDR1 SGHRS and CDR2 YFSETQ. J gave up 2 bases and V 0 bases, and 1 base lay outside the gene matches. Each clinical donor contributed on average approximately 93,000 T cells from unsorted cryopreserved PBMC. Sequencing used immunoSEQ multiplex PCR; TCRdb keeps in-frame clones, though not all of them. In the table there are tens of thousands of clones, approximately 94% of which are singletons. Worth noting for this clone: Antigen specificity is unknown. Other DNA sequences in this sample translate to the same CDR3.

Sequencing used PBMCs. This clonotype was sampled from a donor aged 5-35 years with latent tuberculosis or without tuberculosis infection. This chain joins TRBV5-1 and TRBJ2-7, with 8 bases matching TRBD2. The CDR3 loop is CASSLGSGTYEQYF. In DNA, the CDR3 is TGCGCCAGCAGCTTGGGTAGCGGGACCTACGAGCAGTACTTC.